The entry that follows covers one TCR beta chain sequence. This specimen comes from a study of cytomegalovirus exposure and HLA in healthy donors. The CDR3 totals 13 residues. Germline V lookup: CDR1 MDHEN, CDR2 SYDVKM. The V end lost 9 bases, the J end lost 3 bases, and 12 bases lay between the germline ends. The primer mix had 60 Vbeta and 13 Jbeta primers. Data came from immunoSEQ multiplex PCR; TCRdb stores just in-frame clones and leaves some out. The data show tens of thousands of clones, 60% to 70% seen once. J is TRBJ1-5 and V is TRBV28; the D gene is possibly TRBD1 (5 bases). This sequence was found in a man aged 35-49 years in good health and CMV-seropositive. Sample: PBMCs. Here the CDR3 reads CASTPGFNQPQHF. The CDR3 DNA sequence: TGTGCCAGTACACCAGGGTTCAATCAGCCCCAGCATTTT.